The sequence of this T cell receptor beta chain was determined in a study of cytomegalovirus exposure and HLA in healthy donors. The germline V gene encodes CDR1 MNHEY and CDR2 SVGAGI. Trimming took off 5 bases at V and 7 bases at J, with 18 bases between the two ends. CDR3 length equals 15 residues. Unrecorded immune exposures were likely, despite nominal health at sampling. The study ran its PCR with 60 Vbeta and 13 Jbeta primers. Here immunoSEQ multiplex PCR was the method, and the copy in TCRdb shows in-frame clones only, minus some. Among about 110,000 clones, about 80% were seen once, and the ten largest hold 2.5% to 3%.

The sample taken for sequencing was PBMCs. The TCR sequence derives from a woman in her sixties in good health and CMV-seropositive. The chain couples TRBV6-5 to TRBJ1-3; no reliable D call. The CDR3 DNA sequence: TGTGCCAGCAGTACCCGAATCAGGAGAGGGAACACCATATATTTT. Translated: CASSTRIRRGNTIYF.